These 31 T cell receptor beta chains came from one sample sequenced in a study of blood T cells in healthy people across ages. A second PCR, run for about 6 to 11 cycles, used a sample-barcoded 5' primer plus a J-beta primer mix. TCRdb recomputed calls from the 5' RACE reads with MiXCR, one row per CDR3 protein. Seen here are more than 650,000 distinct CDR3 sequences, 53% observed once, and the top ten hold roughly 37%. Source material: blood. Receptor source: a man older than 75 in good health.

The CDR3 loop is CASSLINMTYF. The CDR3 nucleotides read TGTGCCAGCAGCCTGATTAATATGACGTACTTC. This sequence joins TRBV11-2 and TRBJ2-7; D is ambiguous. The CDR3 covers 11 residues. The germline gives CDR1 SGHAT, CDR2 FQNNGV. Trimming cost V 5 bases and J 12 bases, with 14 bases left between them.

V usage is TRBV6-5 and J usage is TRBJ2-1, with TRBD2 identical over 12 bases. V was pared by 0 bases and J by 7 bases, with 10 bases of the junction left unmatched. The germline V gene encodes CDR1 MNHEY and CDR2 SVGAGI. The CDR3 length is 18 residues. DNA for the CDR3: TGTGCCAGCAGTTACTCGACCCCAGGGACTAGCGGGCGTAATGAGCAGTTCTTC. It is translated as CASSYSTPGTSGRNEQFF.

The V call is TRBV14, the J call TRBJ1-4; D remains unclear. V was cut by 1 base and J by 0 bases, with 6 bases left in between. The V gene's germline CDR1 is SGHDN and CDR2 FVKESK. The CDR3 contains 15 residues. The CDR3 nucleotides read TGTGCCAGCAGCCAAGGCCAAGCAACTAATGAAAAACTGTTTTTT. Translated: CASSQGQATNEKLFF.

The chain joins TRBV10-3 to TRBJ2-3, with TRBD2 matching over 8 bases. Germline V gene data show CDR1 as ENHRY and CDR2 as SYGVKD. This CDR3 spans 19 amino acids. V dropped 2 bases and J dropped 0; count of bases not matched to a gene: 13. The CDR3 sequence: CAISEPAGLAVPSTDTQYF. CDR3 DNA sequence: TGTGCCATCAGTGAGCCCGCTGGACTAGCAGTACCTAGCACAGATACGCAGTATTTT.

The chain carries TRBV15 and TRBJ1-2; 8 nucleotides align to TRBD1. CDR3 length: 14 residues. Germline V gene lookup returns CDR1 LNHNV and CDR2 YYDKDF (reference sequence). Trimming at V came to 8 bases and at J to 8 bases, leaving 13 bases not matched to a gene. DNA of the CDR3: TGTGCCACCGCCCCCGGGACAGGCGTCTCGGGCTACACCTTC. This translates into CATAPGTGVSGYTF. Together with reference TRBV15 and TRBJ1-2, the CDR3 gives the full variable domain: DAMVIQNPRYQVTQFGKPVTLSCSQTLNHNVMYWYQQKSSQAPKLLFHYYDKDFNNEADTPDNFQSRRPNTSFCFLDIRSPGLGDTAMYLCATAPGTGVSGYTFGSGTRLTVV.

The CDR3 bases are TGTGCCAGCAGTTTATTCGCAGGGGGATCCTACGAGCAGTACTTC. It encodes CASSLFAGGSYEQYF. This chain joins TRBV28 and TRBJ2-1; 7 positions match TRBD1. Near its end, the DNA agrees better with TRBJ2-7, so the J call may be wrong. This CDR3 region has 15 residues. In germline, CDR1 is MDHEN, CDR2 SYDVKM.

The chain joins TRBV9 to TRBJ2-7, with D perhaps TRBD1 (6 bases). Trimming took 4 bases from V and 3 from J, leaving 14 bases between them. The CDR3 loop spans 14 amino acids. Germline V lookup: CDR1 SGDLS, CDR2 YYNGEE. The CDR3, as DNA: TGTGCCAGCAGCCGTGTGGGGACAAACTACGAGCAGTACTTC. Its protein is CASSRVGTNYEQYF. The whole variable domain, remainder taken from reference TRBV9 and TRBJ2-7, is DSGVTQTPKHLITATGQRVTLRCSPRSGDLSVYWYQQSLDQGLQFLIQYYNGEERAKGNILERFSAQQFPDLHSELNLSSLELGDSALYFCASSRVGTNYEQYFGPGTRLTVT.

The J gene is TRBJ2-7, the V gene TRBV28; D is ambiguous. The CDR3 length is 15 residues. Between the trimmed V and J ends, which lost 9 bases and 2 bases, there was a span of 20 bases. Germline values: CDR1 MDHEN, CDR2 SYDVKM. CDR3 sequence (DNA): TGTGCCAGTACCGACCTGGACGAGGACCCCTACGAGCAGTACTTC. It is translated as CASTDLDEDPYEQYF. Using reference TRBV28 and TRBJ2-7 for the parts outside the CDR3, the full variable domain is DVKVTQSSRYLVKRTGEKVFLECVQDMDHENMFWYRQDPGLGLRLIYFSYDVKMKEKGDIPEGYSVSREKKERFSLILESASTNQTSMYLCASTDLDEDPYEQYFGPGTRLTVT.

CDR3 sequence (DNA): TGTGCCACCCAAAACGACAGGTGCGGCTACACCTTC. This gives the protein CATQNDRCGYTF. This chain joins TRBV15 and TRBJ1-2; TRBD1 might be the D (6 bases). The CDR3 length is 12 residues. CDR1 is LNHNV, CDR2 YYDKDF, per germline (reference sequence). With 8 bases removed from V and 8 bases from J, the gap between germline ends came to 15 bases.

This chain uses TRBV12-3 or TRBV12-4 with TRBJ2-1; a weak D match, TRBD1 (5 bases). The V end lost 7 bases, the J end lost 6 bases, and 16 bases lay between the germline ends. The CDR3 extends over 14 amino acids. The DNA of the CDR3 is TGTGCCAGCACTACCTTGGGGCGACCCAATGAGCAGTTCTTC. Its protein is CASTTLGRPNEQFF.

In this sample, this clonotype turned up a few times. The chain carries TRBV12-3 or TRBV12-4 and TRBJ1-1; D not resolved. Trimming pared 3 bases from V and 5 bases from J, leaving 10 bases between. This CDR3 region has 13 residues. The CDR3 coding sequence is TGTGCCAGCAGTTTTACCCACGGAACTGAAGCTTTCTTT. Amino acid sequence: CASSFTHGTEAFF.

This sequence joins TRBV6-6 and TRBJ2-1; D is uncertain. Deletions cut 2 bases from V and 2 bases from J, with 10 bases between. Germline V lookup: CDR1 MNHNY, CDR2 SVGAGI (reference sequence). The CDR3 runs 15 residues. In DNA form, the CDR3 reads TGTGCCAGCAGTTACGGGGTAGTTCCCTACAATGAGCAGTTCTTC. Its protein product is CASSYGVVPYNEQFF.

This clonotype showed up just a few times. The genes are TRBV12-3 or TRBV12-4 and TRBJ1-5; a possible D gene is TRBD1 (5 bases). Between the trimmed V and J ends, which lost 1 base and 5 bases, there was a span of 9 bases. The CDR3 sequence is 14 residues long. The chain's CDR3 is CASSLGGGYQPQHF. The CDR3 DNA reads as TGTGCCAGCAGTTTAGGCGGGGGGTATCAGCCCCAGCATTTT.

The chain carries TRBV27 and TRBJ1-4, with D possibly TRBD1 on 5 matching bases. This CDR3 comprises 16 residues. Germline CDR1 is MNHEY and CDR2 is SMNVEV (reference sequence). V shed 5 bases and J shed 3 bases, with 16 bases lying between them. CDR3 DNA: TGTGCCAGCAGTGTGAAGGTTGGGGCAGCTAATGAAAAACTGTTTTTT. Protein product: CASSVKVGAANEKLFF. Using reference TRBV27 and TRBJ1-4 for the parts outside the CDR3, the full variable domain is EAQVTQNPRYLITVTGKKLTVTCSQNMNHEYMSWYRQDPGLGLRQIYYSMNVEVTDKGDVPEGYKVSRKEKRNFPLILESPSPNQTSLYFCASSVKVGAANEKLFFGSGTQLSVL.

V is TRBV5-5 and J is TRBJ2-7; TRBD1 matches 7 bases. The DNA end favors TRBJ2-5, so the J call may be wrong. Germline V gives CDR1 SGHKS, CDR2 YYEKEE (reference sequence). The CDR3 length is 15 residues. The CDR3 reads CASSLGTAAGETQYF. Here the CDR3 DNA reads TGTGCCAGCAGCCTCGGGACAGCTGCAGGAGAGACCCAGTACTTC.

This clonotype was counted a few times. The chain employs TRBV25-1 and TRBJ2-3; weak D call: TRBD1 (5 bases). Trimming pared 3 bases from V and 14 bases from J, leaving 15 bases between. Germline V CDR1 and CDR2: MGHDK, SYGVNS. This CDR3 is built from 12 residues. In DNA form, the CDR3 reads TGTGCCAGCAGTGATGTCGACAGATACGCGTATTTT. Protein sequence: CASSDVDRYAYF.

The chain couples TRBV20-1 to TRBJ1-5; D might be TRBD1 (5 bases). Trimming took off 1 base at V and 1 base at J, with 11 bases between the two ends. Germline V gene sequence: CDR1 DFQATT, CDR2 SNEGSKA (reference sequence). This CDR3 comprises 15 residues. In nucleotides, the CDR3 is TGCAGTGCTAGAGCGGTTGGGGGAAGCAATCAGCCCCAGCATTTT. Translated, it gives CSARAVGGSNQPQHF.

This chain's CDR3 is CATSDPGQGEKQYF. The CDR3 coding sequence is TGTGCCACCAGTGACCCCGGACAGGGCGAGAAGCAGTACTTC. V is TRBV24-1 and J is TRBJ2-5, with 8 bases matching TRBD1. Germline CDR1 and CDR2: KGHDR and SFDVKD. Losses at the gene ends were 4 bases for V and 11 bases for J; bases not matched to a gene: 11. The CDR3 length is 14 residues.

This clonotype was detected only once. Germline and junction disagree at one end, which may indicate a read error. This chain joins TRBV9 and TRBJ2-7, with no clear D. This CDR3 spans 14 amino acids. Germline V gene data show CDR1 as SGDLS and CDR2 as YYNGEE. The CDR3, as DNA: TGTGCCAGCAGCGTAGGTCGTAGTTCCTACGAGCAGCACTTC. This gives the protein CASSVGRSSYEQHF.

This clonotype was found a few times. This chain connects TRBV13 to TRBJ1-2, with D hard to call. V was trimmed by 6 bases and J by 5 bases, leaving 13 bases between them. The CDR3 is 13 amino acids. Germline V CDR1 and CDR2: PRHDT, FYEKMQ (reference sequence). CDR3 protein: CASSKDGPYGYTF. The CDR3 DNA sequence: TGTGCCAGCAGTAAGGACGGCCCTTATGGCTACACCTTC.

On this clonotype itself: No DNA is shown, since the ends of the CDR3 on it are uncertain; the CDR3 is the one TCRdb lists. This chain joins TRBV5-6 and TRBJ2-3. Germline CDR1 reads SGHDT; CDR2 reads YYEEEE. A total of 12 residues make up the CDR3, ends included. The CDR3 here is CASSFGPGAQYF.

This clonotype was seen more than once but under ten times. The chain has TRBV6-5 and TRBJ2-1, with D maybe TRBD2 (5 bases). This CDR3 has 15 residues. V was shortened by 5 bases and J by 0 bases, with 11 bases between the two germline ends. CDR1 is MNHEY and CDR2 is SVGAGI in the germline V gene. The CDR3 loop reads CASSRRLSSYNEQFF. The CDR3, as DNA: TGTGCCAGCAGTCGGAGGTTGAGCTCCTACAATGAGCAGTTCTTC.

This chain connects TRBV5-1 to TRBJ2-1; 7 bases are shared with TRBD2. Germline V gene data show CDR1 as SGHRS and CDR2 as YFSETQ. CDR3 length equals 16 residues. With V trimmed by 4 bases and J by 5 bases, 12 bases remained unmatched. The CDR3 region is CASSQQPSGANNEQFF. The CDR3 region has the DNA TGCGCCAGCAGCCAACAGCCTAGCGGAGCCAACAATGAGCAGTTCTTC.

This clonotype has just a few counts. V gene TRBV12-3 or TRBV12-4 combines with J gene TRBJ2-7, with 10 bases fitting TRBD2. The V and J ends lost 5 bases and 7 bases, in that order; junction bases with no gene match: 14. The CDR3 is 16 residues long. In nucleotides, the CDR3 is TGTGCCAGCAGTCTTCCTTCAGGAGCGGGAGGGGGTGAGCAGTACTTC. Its protein product is CASSLPSGAGGGEQYF.

The table lists this clonotype with a count of one. This chain connects TRBV7-9 to TRBJ2-2; 16 bases align to TRBD2. V dropped 5 bases and J dropped 1; count of bases not matched to a gene: 7. CDR1 is SEHNR, CDR2 FQNEAQ, per germline (reference sequence). This CDR3 is 19 amino acids long. The CDR3 DNA sequence: TGTGCCAGCAGCCGACCGGGACTAGCGGGAGGGAAGAACACCGGGGAGCTGTTTTTT. Translated, it gives CASSRPGLAGGKNTGELFF.

The J gene is TRBJ2-3, the V gene TRBV6-5; D is undetermined. CDR1 and CDR2 (germline): MNHEY, SVGAGI. This CDR3 is built from 13 residues. Trimming pared 7 bases from V and 2 bases from J, leaving 10 bases between. The CDR3 DNA reads as TGTGCCAGCATGGCACACCTCACAGATACGCAGTATTTT. It encodes CASMAHLTDTQYF.

This clonotype has only a few counts. The chain is built from TRBV11-2 and TRBJ2-3; no clear D. V gave up 4 bases and J gave up 14 bases, with 31 bases separating them. The length of the CDR3 is 17 residues. The germline V gene has CDR1 SGHAT and CDR2 FQNNGV. Written as DNA, the CDR3 is TGTGCCAGCAGCTCCGTTTGGGGTACTGACAAACTGGGGTACGCGTATTTT. Residues: CASSSVWGTDKLGYAYF. Supplemented by reference TRBV11-2 and TRBJ2-3, the full variable domain reads EAGVAQSPRYKIIEKRQSVAFWCNPISGHATLYWYQQILGQGPKLLIQFQNNGVVDDSQLPKDRFSAERLKGVDSTLKIQPAKLEDSAVYLCASSSVWGTDKLGYAYFGPGTRLTVL.

V and J are TRBV20-1 and TRBJ2-5, with 10 bases fitting TRBD2. The DNA end favors TRBJ2-7, so the J call may be wrong. The CDR3 is 13 amino acids. Germline CDR1 and CDR2: DFQATT and SNEGSKA (reference sequence). The CDR3 is CSAKREGRYEQYF. The CDR3 DNA reads as TGCAGTGCAAAGCGGGAGGGCAGGTACGAGCAGTACTTC.

This clonotype has more than one count but fewer than ten. This rearrangement joins TRBV4-2 to TRBJ2-4; 11 nucleotides agree with TRBD1. Matching the DNA end better, TRBJ2-7 makes the J call doubtful. This CDR3 is 15 amino acids long. CDR1 and CDR2 (germline): LGHNA, YNFKEQ. In DNA, the CDR3 is TGTGCCAGCAGCCAATTTGGGACAGGGGGGCACGAGCAGTACTTC. Encoded protein: CASSQFGTGGHEQYF.

The chain combines TRBV27 with TRBJ1-2; 9 bases align to TRBD1. The CDR3 sequence is 14 residues long. CDR1 MNHEY and CDR2 SMNVEV come from the germline V gene (reference sequence). V lost 4 bases, J lost 5 bases, and 5 bases stayed unmatched. In DNA, the CDR3 is TGTGCCAGCAGTTACAGACAGGGGGGATATGGCTACACCTTC. Encoded protein: CASSYRQGGYGYTF.

This clonotype has more than one count but fewer than ten. The J gene is TRBJ2-1, the V gene TRBV7-9; unclear D gene. Germline V gene sequence: CDR1 SEHNR, CDR2 FQNEAQ (reference sequence). The CDR3 runs 14 residues. The germline V and J ends were trimmed by 3 bases and 5 bases, with 11 bases remaining between them. The CDR3 DNA reads as TGTGCCAGCAGCTTGGCCACCTGGAACAATGAGCAGTTCTTC. It encodes CASSLATWNNEQFF.